This entry lists 7 T cell receptor beta chains sequenced from one sample in a study of long-term antiretroviral therapy in people with HIV. Running of the v3.0 immunoSEQ assay took place at survey level. Measured with immunoSEQ multiplex PCR; TCRdb has only the in-frame clones, and not every one. This sample has just over 35,000 clones, with 94% found just once. Sequenced here: unsorted PBMCs, sampled 4.1 years after starting antiretroviral therapy. The receptors come from a woman in her 50s with HIV.

This sequence joins TRBV9 and TRBJ2-1; D gene ambiguous. The CDR3 runs 13 residues. Germline CDR1 SGDLS, CDR2 YYNGEE. Trimming pared 1 base from V and 5 bases from J, leaving 7 bases between. The CDR3 protein is CASSVRWDNEQFF. DNA of the CDR3: TGTGCCAGCAGCGTAAGGTGGGACAATGAGCAGTTCTTC.

J is TRBJ2-7 and V is TRBV5-4; 13 bases map to TRBD2. V shed 4 bases and J 2 bases; nucleotides not matched to a gene: 9. The germline V gene has CDR1 SGHNT and CDR2 YYREEE (reference sequence). This CDR3 contains 17 residues. This chain's CDR3 is CASSPPGLAGSAYEQYF. CDR3 sequence (DNA): TGTGCCAGCAGCCCCCCGGGACTAGCGGGATCTGCCTACGAGCAGTACTTC.

The V gene is TRBV4-2, the J gene TRBJ1-5; a possible D gene is TRBD1 (6 bases). Germline CDR1 reads LGHNA; CDR2 reads YNFKEQ. The V gene lost 4 bases and the J gene lost 6 bases, with 10 bases spanning the gap. There are 13 residues in the CDR3. This CDR3 reads CASSRAGVQPQHF. CDR3 in DNA: TGTGCCAGCAGCCGGGCAGGGGTTCAGCCCCAGCATTTT.

This rearrangement joins TRBV7-8 to TRBJ2-1, with D possibly matching TRBD2 (5 bases). CDR3 size: 15 residues. Germline V gene data show CDR1 as SGHVS and CDR2 as FQNEAQ. Trimming shortened V by 1 base and J by 1 base, and 8 bases separated the two germline ends. CDR3 in amino acids: CASSLVEGSYNEQFF. Here the CDR3 DNA reads TGTGCCAGCAGCTTAGTTGAGGGTTCCTACAATGAGCAGTTCTTC.

The V gene is TRBV9, the J gene TRBJ2-1, with D uncertain. Trimming left V 0 bases short and J 0 bases short, with 7 bases between. Germline CDR1 reads SGDLS; CDR2 reads YYNGEE. The CDR3 is 15 amino acids. CDR3 region: CASSVGGISYNEQFF. For the CDR3, the DNA is TGTGCCAGCAGCGTAGGGGGAATCTCCTACAATGAGCAGTTCTTC. The full variable domain, its missing parts supplied by reference TRBV9 and TRBJ2-1, is DSGVTQTPKHLITATGQRVTLRCSPRSGDLSVYWYQQSLDQGLQFLIQYYNGEERAKGNILERFSAQQFPDLHSELNLSSLELGDSALYFCASSVGGISYNEQFFGPGTRLTVL.

This chain uses TRBV7-3 with TRBJ1-2; D ambiguous. Between the trimmed V and J ends, which lost 2 bases and 8 bases, there was a span of 12 bases. This CDR3 contains 13 residues. Germline V lookup: CDR1 SGHTA, CDR2 FQGTGA. In DNA, the CDR3 is TGTGCCAGCAGCTTAGGGCGCCGGGAGGGCTACACCTTC. Protein: CASSLGRREGYTF. Looking up the rest from reference TRBV7-3 and TRBJ1-2 gives the full variable domain: GAGVSQTPSNKVTEKGKYVELRCDPISGHTALYWYRQSLGQGPEFLIYFQGTGAADDSGLPNDRFFAVRPEGSVSTLKIQRTERGDSAVYLCASSLGRREGYTFGSGTRLTVV.

The CDR3 region is CASSLYRDGSPLHF. As DNA, the CDR3 is TGTGCCAGCAGTTTGTACAGGGACGGTTCACCCCTCCACTTT. The chain links TRBV27 to TRBJ1-6; the D gene is possibly TRBD1 (6 bases). The CDR3 has 14 amino acids. Trimming took 3 bases from V and 9 from J, leaving 12 bases between them. Germline values: CDR1 MNHEY, CDR2 SMNVEV (reference sequence).